This TCR beta chain was retrieved from a study of T cell changes during pregnancy in multiple sclerosis (dated by TCRdb to between 2018 and 2021). About the study as a whole: The study examined how the T cell repertoire changed over the course of pregnancy in women with multiple sclerosis.

Comment on this clone: The antigen this receptor binds is unknown. There are no base qualities to consult, and no much larger clone falls within one base.

Library construction relied on the immunoSEQ multiplex PCR assay. The table was pulled from immuneACCESS by TCRdb, which kept in-frame rearrangements only. Such tables lose some clones; where checked, under half of the loss comes from unresolved V genes, and the rest has no known cause. This sample is represented by more than 45,000 clones; approximately 91% of them were singletons. Together, the top ten hold 0.25% to 0.3% of the sample. This receptor was obtained from a female donor with multiple sclerosis, enrolled in a pregnancy study. Sequencing was performed on CD4+ T cells from peripheral blood mononuclear cells, taken in the second trimester of pregnancy.

The CDR3 protein is CAIGPRENTEAFF. The bases are TGTGCCATCGGGCCCCGGGAGAACACTGAAGCTTTCTTT. The chain employs TRBV10-3 and TRBJ1-1, with the D segment identity uncertain. V gives up 8 bases and J gives up 1 base, and the segment between their germline ends measures 11 bases. The germline V gene supplies CDR1 ENHRY and CDR2 SYGVKD. The CDR3 measures 13 amino acids from cysteine to phenylalanine. The kept DNA is CDR3 alone, 39 bases in frame from the first base.